This TCR beta chain was found in a study of shared clonotypes between healthy human individuals. Study-wide context: Three CD4 naive, three CD4 memory, two CD8 naive and one CD8 memory plate were used per donor.

Replicate PCRs run on sorted subsets employed approximately 180 ng DNA, approximately 30,000 T cell genomes. Sequencing was performed with immunoSEQ multiplex PCR; in TCRdb, only in-frame clones are kept and a portion is missing. The sample shows some 2,500,000 clones, 93% of them seen only once. The V and J ends lost 4 bases and 5 bases, in that order; junction bases with no gene match: 10. CDR1 and CDR2 (germline): SGHAT, FQNNGV. This CDR3 region has 16 residues. V gene TRBV11-2 combines with J gene TRBJ2-7; 11 bases are a match to TRBD1. This sequence was found in a man aged 18-30 years in good health. Some clones in this sample may be carry-over from other donors' samples. The sequencing input was naive CD4+ T cells from PBMCs. Subset described: CD45RA+ positively selected. CDR3 sequence reads: CASSSIPGQGVHEQYF. The CDR3 DNA reads TGTGCCAGCAGCTCGATACCGGGACAGGGGGTTCACGAGCAGTACTTC. The full variable domain, its missing parts supplied by reference TRBV11-2 and TRBJ2-7, is EAGVAQSPRYKIIEKRQSVAFWCNPISGHATLYWYQQILGQGPKLLIQFQNNGVVDDSQLPKDRFSAERLKGVDSTLKIQPAKLEDSAVYLCASSSIPGQGVHEQYFGPGTRLTVT.